Listed below are T cell receptor beta chains from one sample, sequenced in a study of CD8 T cells in Susac syndrome. TCRdb called the immunoSEQ multiplex PCR reads again in MiXCR, with one record for every CDR3 protein. The table shows around 200,000 distinct CDR3 sequences, with 85% to 95% occurring only once. The specimen sequenced was CD4+ T cells from PBMCs. The receptors derive from a human donor with Susac syndrome. The CDR3 runs from the conserved cysteine through the conserved F or W. A D gene is named only where the DNA matches it firmly. Not all rows give a size; the values are once, few, many and, for expanded clones, a class.

v_gene	d_gene	j_gene	abundance	CDR3aa	CDR3nt
TRBV9	-	TRBJ2-1	-	CASSVAELYNEQFF	TGTGCCAGCAGCGTAGCAGAACTATACAATGAGCAGTTCTTC
TRBV23-1	-	TRBJ1-1	-	CASRQGSANTEAFF	TGCGCCAGCAGACAGGGTTCAGCGAACACTGAAGCTTTCTTT
TRBV10-3	TRBD1	TRBJ2-7	-	CAISGTGTSYEQYF	TGTGCCATCAGTGGGACAGGGACCTCCTACGAGCAGTACTTC
TRBV23-1	TRBD2	TRBJ2-1	-	CASSQLGAGGPHNEQFF	TGCGCCAGCAGTCAATTAGGGGCGGGAGGGCCCCACAATGAGCAGTTCTTC
TRBV4-1	-	TRBJ1-5	-	CASSQEVIGPKHF	TGCGCCAGCAGCCAAGAAGTCATCGGGCCCAAGCATTTT
TRBV28	TRBD2	TRBJ2-6	few	CASSRGGSGANVLTF	TGTGCCAGCAGTCGGGGGGGCTCTGGGGCCAACGTCCTGACTTTC
TRBV6-5	-	TRBJ1-2	-	CASSRQANYGYTF	TGTGCCAGCTCTCGACAAGCTAACTATGGCTACACCTTC
TRBV27	-	TRBJ2-7	-	CASTPPGGEQYF	TGTGCCAGCACCCCTCCCGGCGGAGAGCAGTACTTC
TRBV15	-	TRBJ1-6	-	CATSRSGTRDSPLHF	TGTGCCACCAGCAGGTCCGGGACAAGGGATTCACCCCTCCACTTT
TRBV3-1	-	TRBJ2-1	-	CASSQDRGGAPIPFF	TGTGCCAGCAGCCAAGATCGTGGGGGAGCCCCTATTCCGTTCTTC
TRBV11-2	-	TRBJ1-1	-	CASSHALPGMNTEAFF	TGTGCCAGCAGTCACGCTCTGCCAGGGATGAACACTGAAGCTTTCTTT
TRBV4-3	-	TRBJ2-5	-	CASSQEFQETQYF	TGCGCCAGCAGCCAGGAATTCCAAGAGACCCAGTACTTC
TRBV30	TRBD2	TRBJ2-2	-	CAWSGRGNTSGTKAGELFF	TGTGCCTGGAGTGGAAGAGGTAACACTAGCGGGACGAAGGCCGGGGAGCTGTTTTTT
TRBV20-1	-	TRBJ2-3	-	CSASGGITDTQYF	TGCAGTGCTAGCGGGGGCATTACAGATACGCAGTATTTT
TRBV5-1	-	TRBJ2-1	-	CASSLGGTDEQFF	TGCGCCAGCAGCTTGGGAGGGACCGACGAGCAGTTCTTC
TRBV6-2/TRBV6-3	-	TRBJ2-7	-	CASSQGLEQYF	TGTGCCAGCAGTCAAGGACTAGAGCAGTACTTC
TRBV20-1	-	TRBJ2-3	-	CSACRPSGFADTQYF	TGCAGTGCTTGCAGGCCGAGCGGATTTGCAGATACGCAGTATTTT
TRBV18	-	TRBJ1-2	-	CASSPPVTGAGGYTF	TGTGCCAGCTCACCACCTGTGACGGGAGCTGGGGGCTACACCTTC
TRBV20-1	-	TRBJ1-2	-	CSARDSGRANYGYTF	TGCAGTGCTAGAGATTCTGGCAGAGCTAACTATGGCTACACCTTC
TRBV5-1	TRBD1	TRBJ1-6	-	CASKGTEGYSPLHF	TGCGCCAGCAAGGGGACAGAAGGTTATTCACCCCTCCACTTT
TRBV21-1	-	TRBJ2-3	-	CASSKRDSHSLPDTQYF	TGTGCCAGCAGCAAAAGGGACAGCCACAGCCTCCCAGATACGCAGTATTTT
TRBV30	TRBD1	TRBJ1-2	-	CARDRDIYGYTF	TGTGCTCGGGACAGGGACATTTATGGCTACACCTTC
TRBV20-1	-	TRBJ1-1	-	CSASRGTGGYEAFF	TGCAGTGCTAGCAGGGGAACTGGTGGGTATGAAGCTTTCTTT
TRBV5-4	TRBD1	TRBJ2-7	-	CASSAGQVRYEQYF	TGTGCCAGCAGCGCCGGACAGGTTCGCTACGAGCAGTACTTC
TRBV20-1	TRBD1	TRBJ2-1	-	CSASKGATDEQFF	TGCAGTGCTAGCAAGGGGGCCACGGATGAGCAGTTCTTC
TRBV12-5	-	TRBJ1-6	-	CASGLDSSYNSPLHF	TGTGCTAGTGGGCTGGACAGCTCCTATAATTCACCCCTCCACTTT
TRBV28	TRBD2	TRBJ2-7	-	CASRRTSVSYEQYF	TGTGCCAGCAGGAGGACTAGCGTCTCCTACGAGCAGTACTTC
TRBV18	TRBD1	TRBJ1-2	-	CASSPGQGGSYGYTF	TGTGCCAGCTCACCGGGACAGGGAGGTAGCTATGGCTACACCTTC
TRBV21-1	-	TRBJ2-1	-	CASSKVPQGDNEQFF	TGTGCCAGCAGCAAAGTCCCCCAAGGTGACAATGAGCAGTTCTTC
TRBV6-4	-	TRBJ2-2	-	CASSLLAGTGELFF	TGTGCCAGCAGCCTACTAGCCGGAACCGGGGAGCTGTTTTTT
TRBV6-6	TRBD1	TRBJ2-7	-	CASSYSTGIYEQYF	TGTGCCAGCAGTTACTCGACAGGGATCTACGAGCAGTACTTC
TRBV20-1	-	TRBJ2-5	-	CSASMRGGTQYF	TGCAGTGCTAGCATGAGGGGGGGGACCCAGTACTTC
TRBV7-9	-	TRBJ1-1	once	CASHGQRKAEAFF	TGTGCCAGCCACGGCCAGAGAAAGGCTGAAGCTTTCTTT
TRBV30	-	TRBJ2-7	-	CAWSVSSEIYEQYF	TGTGCCTGGAGTGTGTCTAGCGAGATCTACGAGCAGTACTTC
TRBV5-4	-	TRBJ1-2	-	CASSSYRPADGLYGYTF	TGTGCCAGCAGCTCGTATCGCCCCGCGGACGGGCTTTATGGCTACACCTTC
TRBV7-6	-	TRBJ2-5	once	CASSSATQETQYF	TGTGCCAGCAGCTCGGCTACACAAGAGACCCAGTACTTC
TRBV19	-	TRBJ1-1	-	CASSSQANTEAFF	TGTGCCAGTAGTAGCCAGGCGAACACTGAAGCTTTCTTT
TRBV6-6	-	TRBJ2-5	-	CASSYLRRETQYF	TGTGCCAGCAGTTACTTAAGAAGGGAGACCCAGTACTTC
TRBV5-5	-	TRBJ2-5	-	CATTHGTGPQETQYF	TGTGCCACCACCCATGGGACGGGGCCCCAAGAGACCCAGTACTTC
TRBV30	TRBD1	TRBJ1-3	-	CAWGVGQGSGNTIYF	TGTGCCTGGGGCGTGGGACAGGGGTCCGGAAACACCATATATTTT
TRBV7-9	-	TRBJ2-5	few	CASSFQVGAHQYF	TGTGCCAGCAGTTTTCAAGTGGGCGCGCATCAGTACTTC
TRBV2	-	TRBJ2-7	-	CASSLDRISYEQYF	TGTGCCAGCAGCCTCGACAGGATCTCCTACGAGCAGTACTTC
TRBV20-1	-	TRBJ1-6	-	CSARDSGKGMGSPLHF	TGCAGTGCTAGAGATTCGGGAAAAGGGATGGGTTCACCCCTCCACTTT
TRBV20-1	TRBD2	TRBJ2-3	-	CSAAPAGGPDTQYF	TGCAGTGCGGCCCCAGCGGGGGGGCCAGATACGCAGTATTTT
TRBV2	-	TRBJ2-7	-	CASTDKSLSYEQYF	TGTGCCAGCACCGACAAATCCCTCTCCTACGAGCAGTACTTC
TRBV9	-	TRBJ2-7	-	CASSVEAAPSYEQYF	TGTGCCAGCAGCGTAGAGGCGGCCCCCTCCTACGAGCAGTACTTC
TRBV2	-	TRBJ2-1	-	CASSEMGLDNNEQFF	TGTGCCAGCAGTGAAATGGGACTGGATAACAATGAGCAGTTCTTC
TRBV4-3	-	TRBJ2-1	-	CASSQDRRNNEQFF	TGCGCCAGCAGCCAAGATCGCAGGAACAATGAGCAGTTCTTC
TRBV15	TRBD1	TRBJ2-7	-	CATSEGPGQGWYEQYF	TGTGCCACCAGCGAAGGACCGGGACAGGGATGGTACGAGCAGTACTTC
TRBV28	TRBD1	TRBJ1-2	once	CASTNRTGNYGYTF	TGTGCCAGCACCAATCGGACAGGAAACTATGGCTACACCTTC
TRBV30	TRBD1	TRBJ1-4	-	CASQMGQKLFF	TGTGCCTCCCAAATGGGACAGAAACTGTTTTTT
TRBV27	-	TRBJ2-5	-	CASTAGWFETQYF	TGTGCCAGCACCGCAGGGTGGTTCGAGACCCAGTACTTC
TRBV30	TRBD2	TRBJ2-1	-	CAWSSPTIAGGIYNEQFF	TGTGCCTGGAGTTCACCAACTATAGCGGGAGGCATATACAATGAGCAGTTCTTC
TRBV6-5	TRBD2	TRBJ2-7	-	CASRPPLAGSYEQYF	TGTGCCAGCAGACCCCCCTTAGCGGGATCATACGAGCAGTACTTC
TRBV6-2/TRBV6-3	-	TRBJ2-1	-	CASRRYRQAGEQFF	TGTGCCAGCAGACGATATAGACAGGCGGGTGAGCAGTTCTTC
TRBV9	-	TRBJ2-1	-	CASSVLGSNEQFF	TGTGCCAGCAGCGTATTGGGTAGTAATGAGCAGTTCTTC
TRBV20-1	-	TRBJ2-3	-	CSARDLGAAQYF	TGCAGTGCTAGAGATCTAGGGGCGGCGCAGTATTTT
TRBV19	-	TRBJ1-1	-	CASSITGTGNTEAFF	TGTGCCAGTAGTATTACGGGGACGGGGAACACTGAAGCTTTCTTT
TRBV20-1	-	TRBJ1-1	-	CSARRSPEAFF	TGCAGTGCTAGACGGTCGCCTGAAGCTTTCTTT
TRBV19	-	TRBJ2-5	once	CASSTPDGPMKTQYF	TGTGCCAGTAGTACCCCGGACGGCCCGATGAAGACCCAGTACTTC